This passage covers 23 T cell receptor beta chains from one sample sequenced in a study of cytomegalovirus exposure and HLA in healthy donors. PCR was performed using 60 Vbeta and 13 Jbeta primers. Clones were read by immunoSEQ multiplex PCR, and TCRdb kept only the in-frame ones, dropping some. Counted here are 200,000 to 250,000 clones, 82% occurring once; the ten biggest clones make up more than 5%. Sequenced material: PBMCs. All receptors come from a woman between 40 and 55 years old in good health and CMV-seropositive.

This sequence joins TRBV19 and TRBJ1-6; D not certain. Germline lookup yields CDR1 LNHDA and CDR2 SQIVND (reference sequence). CDR3 size: 16 residues. The germline V and J ends were trimmed by 4 bases and 5 bases, with 15 bases remaining between them. The CDR3 nucleotides read TGTGCCAGTAGTAGGGCCATCAATCTCGATAATTCACCCCTCCACTTT. Its protein is CASSRAINLDNSPLHF.

The chain combines TRBV10-3 with TRBJ2-1; 13 bases match TRBD2. J was trimmed by 5 bases and V by 10 bases; bases with no gene match: 5. The CDR3 has 14 residues. Looked up from germline, CDR1 is ENHRY and CDR2 is SYGVKD. The CDR3 loop reads CATAGTSGDNEQFF. CDR3 DNA: TGTGCCACCGCCGGGACTAGCGGGGACAATGAGCAGTTCTTC.

The chain joins TRBV6-5 to TRBJ2-1; 11 bases fit TRBD1. The CDR3 loop spans 14 amino acids. Germline V gives CDR1 MNHEY, CDR2 SVGAGI. V trimming: 6 bases; J trimming: 9 bases; junction bases outside the gene matches: 7. The DNA for the CDR3 is TGTGCCAGCAGGACGGGACAGGGGGGTGGTGAGCAGTTCTTC. Encoded protein: CASRTGQGGGEQFF.

The genes are TRBV7-9 and TRBJ2-6, with D tentatively TRBD2 (7 bases). The CDR3 loop spans 18 amino acids. CDR1 is SEHNR, CDR2 FQNEAQ, per germline (reference sequence). The ends were cut back, 2 bases at V and 0 bases at J, with 14 bases in the middle. CDR3 residues: CASSLPGGVSSGANVLTF. CDR3 bases: TGTGCCAGCAGCTTACCGGGGGGCGTAAGCTCTGGGGCCAACGTCCTGACTTTC.

This chain joins TRBV9 and TRBJ2-7; TRBD2 might be the D (5 bases). Germline lookup yields CDR1 SGDLS and CDR2 YYNGEE. V was pared by 0 bases and J by 3 bases, with 25 bases between. CDR3 length: 19 amino acids. The CDR3 protein is CASSVEDSPHSYISYEQYF. The CDR3 nucleotides read TGTGCCAGCAGCGTAGAGGACTCCCCCCACTCTTATATCAGCTACGAGCAGTACTTC.

The rearrangement uses TRBV20-1 and TRBJ2-3; TRBD1 might be the D (5 bases). CDR1 is DFQATT, CDR2 SNEGSKA, per germline (reference sequence). This CDR3 comprises 11 residues. Trimming stripped 6 bases from V and 7 bases from J, with 11 bases between. This chain's CDR3 is CSAPQGNTQYF. CDR3 DNA sequence: TGCAGTGCGCCGCAGGGAAATACGCAGTATTTT.

The chain combines TRBV29-1 with TRBJ1-2; no clear D gene. Trimming cost V 4 bases and J 4 bases, with 13 bases left between them. CDR1 and CDR2 (germline): SQVTM, ANQGSEA. The CDR3 consists of 13 residues. DNA of the CDR3: TGCAGCGTTGGAGGAGCAGATTCCTATGGCTACACCTTC. Encoded protein: CSVGGADSYGYTF.

The chain links TRBV6-5 to TRBJ2-2, with TRBD1 identical over 7 bases. V was pared by 7 bases and J by 7 bases, with 3 bases of the junction left unmatched. The CDR3 spans 12 residues. In germline, CDR1 is MNHEY, CDR2 SVGAGI. Here the CDR3 reads CASTRGNGELFF. DNA for the CDR3: TGTGCCAGCACCAGGGGGAACGGGGAGCTGTTTTTT.

J is TRBJ1-5 and V is TRBV7-8; D unclear. V gave up 1 base and J gave up 3 bases, with 10 bases separating them. Per germline, CDR1 SGHVS and CDR2 FQNEAQ. This CDR3 has 15 amino acids. In DNA form, the CDR3 reads TGTGCCAGCAGCTTAGTGAGCGGTATCAATCAGCCCCAGCATTTT. Its protein is CASSLVSGINQPQHF.

The gene calls are TRBV27 and TRBJ1-2, with TRBD1 matching 9 bases. V lost 6 bases, J lost 6 bases, and 8 bases stayed unmatched. This CDR3 region has 14 residues. From germline, CDR1 is MNHEY and CDR2 SMNVEV (reference sequence). The CDR3 bases are TGTGCCAGCAGCCCATTCGACAGGGGGGATGGCTACACCTTC. Amino acids: CASSPFDRGDGYTF.

The gene calls are TRBV9 and TRBJ1-1, with 7 bases lining up with TRBD1. The germline V gene encodes CDR1 SGDLS and CDR2 YYNGEE. Unmatched junction bases numbered 6, after V lost 4 bases and J lost 0 bases. CDR3 length: 15 residues. CDR3 residues: CASSPQGTVNTEAFF. The CDR3 bases are TGTGCCAGCAGCCCCCAGGGGACAGTGAACACTGAAGCTTTCTTT.

The J gene is TRBJ1-1, the V gene TRBV6-5, with D possibly matching TRBD1 (6 bases). Germline values: CDR1 MNHEY, CDR2 SVGAGI. Between the trimmed V and J ends, which lost 2 bases and 13 bases, there was a span of 8 bases. The CDR3 contains 10 residues. This CDR3 reads CASSYEGGFF. As DNA, the CDR3 is TGTGCCAGCAGTTACGAAGGGGGTTTCTTT.

This clone has a single count. This sequence joins TRBV28 and TRBJ1-2; TRBD1 aligns across 11 bases. Unmatched junction bases numbered 5, after V lost 6 bases and J lost 8 bases. Germline V gives CDR1 MDHEN, CDR2 SYDVKM. The CDR3 totals 13 residues. This CDR3 reads CASSHGTGGGYTF. The CDR3 DNA follows: TGTGCCAGCAGCCATGGGACAGGGGGAGGCTACACCTTC.

The chain combines TRBV7-2 with TRBJ2-2; maybe TRBD2 (5 bases). Germline CDR1 is SGHTA and CDR2 is FQGNSA. Trimming stripped 2 bases from V and 7 bases from J, with 17 bases between. The CDR3 extends over 16 amino acids. CDR3 sequence: CASSLNSGKLGGELFF. The CDR3 DNA sequence: TGTGCCAGCAGCTTAAATTCGGGGAAGCTCGGCGGGGAGCTGTTTTTT. Drawing the rest from reference TRBV7-2 and TRBJ2-2, the complete variable domain is GAGVSQSPSNKVTEKGKDVELRCDPISGHTALYWYRQSLGQGLEFLIYFQGNSAPDKSGLPSDRFSAERTGGSVSTLTIQRTQQEDSAVYLCASSLNSGKLGGELFFGEGSRLTVL.

The chain is built from TRBV15 and TRBJ2-1; TRBD2 aligns across 16 bases. CDR3 size: 22 residues. Germline V gives CDR1 LNHNV, CDR2 YYDKDF (reference sequence). The junction had 16 bases not matched to a gene; V was cut back by 5 bases and J by 0 bases. CDR3 residues: CATSPLMGLAGGPSGSYNEQFF. CDR3 in DNA: TGTGCCACCAGCCCCCTTATGGGACTAGCGGGAGGGCCATCAGGCTCCTACAATGAGCAGTTCTTC. Full variable domain (missing parts from reference TRBV15 and TRBJ2-1): DAMVIQNPRYQVTQFGKPVTLSCSQTLNHNVMYWYQQKSSQAPKLLFHYYDKDFNNEADTPDNFQSRRPNTSFCFLDIRSPGLGDTAMYLCATSPLMGLAGGPSGSYNEQFFGPGTRLTVL.

V usage is TRBV6-1 and J usage is TRBJ2-7, with 9 bases fitting TRBD1. CDR3 length: 15 residues. J was trimmed by 6 bases and V by 3 bases; bases with no gene match: 9. Germline loops: CDR1 MNHNS, CDR2 SASEGT. The CDR3 nucleotides read TGTGCCAGCAGTGACAGGACAGGGGTGTGGTCCGAGCAGTACTTC. Encoded protein: CASSDRTGVWSEQYF.

The chain links TRBV9 to TRBJ2-5; tentatively, D is TRBD2 (5 bases). V lost 4 bases and J 2 bases, leaving 12 bases between the germline ends. The CDR3 spans 14 residues. Germline V gives CDR1 SGDLS, CDR2 YYNGEE. CDR3 DNA: TGTGCCAGCAGCCCCCGGGATCCACAAGAGACCCAGTACTTC. The encoded protein is CASSPRDPQETQYF.

The V call is TRBV6-1, the J call TRBJ1-2; D possibly corresponds to TRBD1 (6 bases). This CDR3 spans 14 amino acids. The V end lost 3 bases, the J end lost 6 bases, and 14 bases lay between the germline ends. CDR1 and CDR2 (germline): MNHNS, SASEGT. The CDR3 reads CASSEVTGYNGYTF. The DNA of the CDR3 is TGTGCCAGCAGTGAGGTAACAGGGTATAATGGCTACACCTTC.

The V gene is TRBV6-4, the J gene TRBJ2-2, with TRBD2 matching over 10 bases. With V trimmed by 6 bases and J by 1 base, 14 bases remained unmatched. Germline CDR1 MRHNA, CDR2 SNTAGT. This CDR3 spans 19 amino acids. The DNA of the CDR3 is TGTGCCAGCAGACCAGGTGTACTAGCGGGGCCGTTGAACACCGGGGAGCTGTTTTTT. Its translation is CASRPGVLAGPLNTGELFF.

CDR3 loop: CASSRDGTGSEKLFF. The CDR3 bases are TGTGCCAGCAGCCGAGACGGGACAGGGAGTGAAAAACTGTTTTTT. The chain carries TRBV5-8 and TRBJ1-4; the match to TRBD1 covers 9 bases. Trimming took 4 bases from V and 7 from J; bases not matched to a gene: 8. The germline gives CDR1 SGHTS, CDR2 YDEGEE. The CDR3 covers 15 residues.

A single count supports this clone. This chain links TRBV19 with TRBJ2-1; D is possibly TRBD1 (5 bases). Germline lookup yields CDR1 LNHDA and CDR2 SQIVND (reference sequence). The CDR3 length is 14 residues. Trimming cost V 6 bases and J 9 bases, with 18 bases left between them. In DNA, the CDR3 is TGTGCCAGTAGGGCACAGGTCCTTTTATCTGAGCAGTTCTTC. It codes for CASRAQVLLSEQFF. Based on the CDR3 plus reference TRBV19 and TRBJ2-1, the full variable domain is DGGITQSPKYLFRKEGQNVTLSCEQNLNHDAMYWYRQDPGQGLRLIYYSQIVNDFQKGDIAEGYSVSREKKESFPLTVTSAQKNPTAFYLCASRAQVLLSEQFFGPGTRLTVL.

The V call is TRBV7-3, the J call TRBJ1-1, with D possibly TRBD1 on 5 matching bases. Trimming cost V 0 bases and J 4 bases, with 15 bases left between them. This CDR3 has 16 residues. CDR1 and CDR2 (germline): SGHTA, FQGTGA. CDR3 coding DNA: TGTGCCAGCAGCTTAACCAGGCACGCGGGGGGCACTGAAGCTTTCTTT. This encodes CASSLTRHAGGTEAFF.

This rearrangement joins TRBV7-2 to TRBJ1-1; TRBD1 agrees at 7 bases. The CDR3 totals 15 residues. The germline V gene encodes CDR1 SGHTA and CDR2 FQGNSA. Trimming at V came to 5 bases and at J to 4 bases, leaving 10 bases not matched to a gene. CDR3 amino acids: CASSIRGVRSTEAFF. CDR3 nucleotides: TGTGCCAGCAGCATCAGGGGGGTTCGGTCCACTGAAGCTTTCTTT.